Included here is one T cell receptor (beta chain) sequence, with context. V was cut by 5 bases and J by 5 bases, with 16 bases left in between. The CDR3 contains 14 residues. Germline V lookup: CDR1 SGHRS, CDR2 YFSETQ. MiXCR, applied by TCRdb to the RT-PCR reads, yields one record per CDR3 protein. The sample holds around 700,000 distinct CDR3 sequences, approximately 15% seen once. This chain uses TRBV5-1 with TRBJ2-5, with a possible D match to TRBD2 (5 bases). The clonotype comes from a female donor in good health, serving as a healthy control. The sample comprised memory CD4+ T cells from blood. The CDR3 spells CASSFPSGGETQYF. The CDR3 DNA reads TGCGCCAGCAGTTTTCCGTCGGGCGGGGAGACCCAGTACTTC.